A selection of T cell receptor beta chains follows, all from one sample in a study of cytomegalovirus exposure and HLA in healthy donors. The repertoire was sequenced with immunoSEQ multiplex PCR; TCRdb's copy has only in-frame clones and lacks some. The sample lists approximately 170,000 clones; less than 90% were seen once. The specimen sequenced was PBMCs. The origin of the receptors is a man between 50 and 59 years old in good health and CMV-seropositive. The CDR3 runs from the conserved cysteine through the conserved F or W. Fields, in order: clone size, V gene, CDR3 protein. Expanded clones are given a class, and other clones once, few, many or no size at all.

. | TRBV15 | CATSRVLLAGQETQYF
. | TRBV5-6 | CASSLGAGGRLDTQYF
. | TRBV29-1 | CSVGLDREGNYEQYF
. | TRBV6-5 | CASSPGYGVSPLHF
. | TRBV5-1 | CASSAGTGNGNTIYF
. | TRBV28 | CASSRTRLVGNVLTF
. | TRBV19 | CASSLDGGSTDTQYF
. | TRBV27 | CASSSRVDLDTDTQYF
. | TRBV9 | CASRSSGTGGGYTF
. | TRBV10-3 | CAITPGGTDTQYF
. | TRBV30 | CAWARGSSGNTIYF
. | TRBV5-1 | CASSSTGGVGGYTF
. | TRBV6-1 | CASSYSGANVLTF
. | TRBV19 | CASSIGQGSAYEQYF
. | TRBV30 | CAWRRLAGGYEQYF
. | TRBV5-1 | CASSLQTGMNTEAFF
. | TRBV5-5 | CASSFESGTGTRPLHF
. | TRBV28 | CASSFGGDSQNTEAFF
. | TRBV9 | CASSVGAEAFF
. | TRBV18 | CASSPDRQYGYTF
. | TRBV5-1 | CASSLASPDEQFF
once | TRBV28 | CASRTGQGNNSPLHF
. | TRBV28 | CASSSHDKSNTGELFF
. | TRBV6-5 | CASSRGDRVVHGYTF
. | TRBV5-1 | CASSLAASGPYEQYF
. | TRBV19 | CASSVNPGFSNQPQHF
. | TRBV5-1 | CASSSTGETEAFF
. | TRBV4-2 | CASTQGAPSYEQYF
once | TRBV27 | CASGSSGRVVEQFF
. | TRBV28 | CASRDPGGANQPQHF
few | TRBV11-2 | CASSPDSSNYGYTF
. | TRBV4-2 | CASSQGLADEQYF
. | TRBV5-1 | CASSLVGGPYEQYF
. | TRBV25-1 | CASSEGLHTEAFF
. | TRBV5-1 | CASSFSDPGAEAFF
. | TRBV6-1 | CASSEGTGEYNEQFF
. | TRBV6-5 | CASSYKGQGAAEQYF
few | TRBV6-4 | CASSQTRKETQYF
. | TRBV19 | CASSKGLAEETQYF
. | TRBV7-9 | CASSLATGVGFDTQYF
. | TRBV9 | CASSARTSGSWNEQFF
. | TRBV7-3 | CASSQGRSGLTYNEQFF
. | TRBV9 | CASSGGTGGGYEQYF
once | TRBV2 | CASSLGLGNTIYF
. | TRBV29-1 | CSVRLAARYNEQFF
. | TRBV7-9 | CASSLSTVYNEQFF